Listed below are T cell receptor beta chains from one sample, sequenced in a study of T cells in Graves' hyperthyroidism and ophthalmopathy. Using its own MiXCR run on the multiplex PCR reads, TCRdb lists one record per CDR3 protein. The data contain almost 600,000 distinct CDR3 sequences, just over 45% of them singletons. The sample taken for sequencing was peripheral blood or thyroid tissue (not recorded which). These receptors all come from a woman between 18 and 30 years old with Graves' hyperthyroidism. The CDR3 runs from the conserved cysteine through the conserved F or W. A D gene is named only where the DNA matches it firmly. Size values are once, few and many counts, or a class for expanded clones, and some rows have none.

j_call: TRBJ1-5
clone_size: many
v_call: TRBV7-2
d_call: .
cdr3_aa: CASSLVQNSNQPQHF
cdr3_nt: TGTGCCAGCAGCTTAGTACAGAATAGCAATCAGCCCCAGCATTTT

j_call: TRBJ2-1
clone_size: .
v_call: TRBV7-8
d_call: .
cdr3_aa: CASSARTATAHNEQFF
cdr3_nt: TGTGCCAGCAGCGCCCGGACAGCGACAGCTCACAATGAGCAGTTCTTC

j_call: TRBJ2-7
clone_size: .
v_call: TRBV7-9
d_call: TRBD1
cdr3_aa: CASSGQGASQYF
cdr3_nt: TGTGCCAGCAGCGGACAGGGGGCGAGTCAGTACTTC

j_call: TRBJ2-5
clone_size: .
v_call: TRBV11-2
d_call: .
cdr3_aa: CASTHRWETQYF
cdr3_nt: TGTGCCAGCACCCACCGGTGGGAGACCCAGTACTTC

j_call: TRBJ2-7
clone_size: many
v_call: TRBV5-1
d_call: TRBD2
cdr3_aa: CASSLVLAGAGVDEQYF
cdr3_nt: TGCGCCAGCAGCTTGGTTCTAGCGGGAGCGGGAGTCGACGAGCAGTACTTC

j_call: TRBJ2-7
clone_size: many
v_call: TRBV7-9
d_call: .
cdr3_aa: CASSLWGGEQYF
cdr3_nt: TGTGCCAGCAGCTTATGGGGTGGCGAGCAGTACTTC

j_call: TRBJ2-1
clone_size: .
v_call: TRBV7-2
d_call: TRBD1
cdr3_aa: CASTATGGEQFF
cdr3_nt: TGTGCCAGCACCGCAACAGGGGGAGAGCAGTTCTTC

j_call: TRBJ1-6
clone_size: many
v_call: TRBV4-3
d_call: .
cdr3_aa: CASSQVWNSYNSPLHF
cdr3_nt: TGCGCCAGCAGCCAAGTCTGGAACTCCTATAATTCACCCCTCCACTTT

j_call: TRBJ1-4
clone_size: .
v_call: TRBV12-3/TRBV12-4
d_call: TRBD1
cdr3_aa: CASSQQGQVNEKLFF
cdr3_nt: TGTGCCAGCAGTCAGCAGGGACAGGTCAATGAAAAACTGTTTTTT

j_call: TRBJ1-4
clone_size: once
v_call: TRBV7-9
d_call: .
cdr3_aa: CASSVRADEKLFF
cdr3_nt: TGTGCCAGCAGCGTTAGGGCTGATGAAAAACTGTTTTTT

j_call: TRBJ1-3
clone_size: many
v_call: TRBV11-2
d_call: .
cdr3_aa: CASSLVPAGYGTIYF
cdr3_nt: TGTGCCAGCAGCTTAGTACCGGCGGGGTATGGCACCATATATTTT

j_call: TRBJ1-2
clone_size: many
v_call: TRBV28
d_call: .
cdr3_aa: CASSWGERTGGYTF
cdr3_nt: TGTGCCAGCAGTTGGGGCGAAAGAACCGGGGGCTACACCTTC

j_call: TRBJ1-1
clone_size: many
v_call: TRBV7-3
d_call: .
cdr3_aa: CASSLGTPGEAFF
cdr3_nt: TGTGCCAGCAGCTTGGGCACGCCTGGTGAAGCTTTCTTT

j_call: TRBJ2-5
clone_size: .
v_call: TRBV29-1
d_call: TRBD2
cdr3_aa: CSVGGSQGETQYF
cdr3_nt: TGCAGCGTTGGCGGGAGTCAAGGAGAGACCCAGTACTTC

j_call: TRBJ2-1
clone_size: .
v_call: TRBV20-1
d_call: TRBD2
cdr3_aa: CSARAVRESSYNEQFF
cdr3_nt: TGCAGTGCTAGAGCGGTGCGGGAGAGCTCTTACAATGAGCAGTTCTTC

j_call: TRBJ1-2
clone_size: many
v_call: TRBV27
d_call: .
cdr3_aa: CASRTGGEYGYTF
cdr3_nt: TGTGCCAGCCGAACCGGGGGCGAGTATGGCTACACCTTC

j_call: TRBJ2-2
clone_size: .
v_call: TRBV7-8
d_call: .
cdr3_aa: CASSPTRHGGNTGELFF
cdr3_nt: TGTGCCAGCAGCCCAACTAGACACGGCGGCAACACCGGGGAGCTGTTTTTT

j_call: TRBJ2-2
clone_size: .
v_call: TRBV4-1
d_call: TRBD2
cdr3_aa: CASSQGLAGGPRTGELFF
cdr3_nt: TGCGCCAGCAGCCAAGGACTAGCGGGAGGGCCGAGAACCGGGGAGCTGTTTTTT

j_call: TRBJ2-7
clone_size: .
v_call: TRBV6-2/TRBV6-3
d_call: TRBD1
cdr3_aa: CASRPGRDSCAEQYF
cdr3_nt: TGTGCCAGCAGACCTGGACGGGACAGTTGTGCCGAGCAGTACTTC

j_call: TRBJ1-1
clone_size: once
v_call: TRBV5-1
d_call: .
cdr3_aa: CASSKQGAFF
cdr3_nt: TGCGCCAGCAGTAAACAGGGAGCTTTCTTT

j_call: TRBJ2-2
clone_size: few
v_call: TRBV9
d_call: .
cdr3_aa: CASSDRGLFF
cdr3_nt: TGTGCCAGCAGCGATCGGGGGCTGTTTTTT

j_call: TRBJ2-2
clone_size: .
v_call: TRBV7-9
d_call: TRBD1
cdr3_aa: CASSFQDRGLAGELFF
cdr3_nt: TGTGCCAGCAGCTTCCAGGACAGGGGGCTAGCCGGGGAGCTGTTTTTT

j_call: TRBJ2-1
clone_size: .
v_call: TRBV20-1
d_call: .
cdr3_aa: CSAPRLESSYNEQFF
cdr3_nt: TGCAGTGCTCCCCGACTAGAGAGCTCCTACAATGAGCAGTTCTTC

j_call: TRBJ1-2
clone_size: few
v_call: TRBV4-3
d_call: .
cdr3_aa: CASSQGNRITNYGYTF
cdr3_nt: TGCGCCAGCAGCCAAGGAAATCGGATTACTAACTATGGCTACACCTTC

j_call: TRBJ2-7
clone_size: .
v_call: TRBV4-1
d_call: TRBD2
cdr3_aa: CASSPRTSGAAEQYF
cdr3_nt: TGCGCCAGCAGCCCCCGGACTAGCGGGGCCGCCGAGCAGTACTTC

j_call: TRBJ2-1
clone_size: .
v_call: TRBV7-6
d_call: TRBD2
cdr3_aa: CATSQTTSGRPGYNEQFF
cdr3_nt: TGTGCCACCTCCCAAACGACTAGCGGGAGGCCGGGGTACAATGAGCAGTTCTTC